This TCR beta chain derives from a study of neurological immune-mediated disorders. Unsorted libraries were generated from 2 million PBMCs. These cells had been stored in RNAlater at -80 C. TCRdb recomputed calls from the 5' RACE reads with MiXCR, one row per CDR3 protein. The repertoire holds about 21,000 distinct CDR3 sequences, 15% seen once, with around 14% in the top ten. This clonotype was seen at least ten times. The source is a female donor with HTLV-1-associated myelopathy (HAM/TSP). Material: PBMCs.

This CDR3 reads CANSDNPLHF. In DNA form, the CDR3 reads TGTGCCAACTCAGATAATCCCCTCCACTTT. The rearrangement uses TRBV7-6 and TRBJ1-6; D uncertain. The CDR3 has 10 amino acids. V dropped 10 bases and J dropped 13 bases, with 11 bases sitting between them. Germline-derived CDR1 and CDR2 are SGHVS and FNYEAQ. The full variable domain, its missing parts supplied by reference TRBV7-6 and TRBJ1-6, is GAGVSQSPRYKVTKRGQDVALRCDPISGHVSLYWYRQALGQGPEFLTYFNYEAQQDKSGLPNDRFSAERPEGSISTLTIQRTEQRDSAMYRCANSDNPLHFGNGTRLTVT.